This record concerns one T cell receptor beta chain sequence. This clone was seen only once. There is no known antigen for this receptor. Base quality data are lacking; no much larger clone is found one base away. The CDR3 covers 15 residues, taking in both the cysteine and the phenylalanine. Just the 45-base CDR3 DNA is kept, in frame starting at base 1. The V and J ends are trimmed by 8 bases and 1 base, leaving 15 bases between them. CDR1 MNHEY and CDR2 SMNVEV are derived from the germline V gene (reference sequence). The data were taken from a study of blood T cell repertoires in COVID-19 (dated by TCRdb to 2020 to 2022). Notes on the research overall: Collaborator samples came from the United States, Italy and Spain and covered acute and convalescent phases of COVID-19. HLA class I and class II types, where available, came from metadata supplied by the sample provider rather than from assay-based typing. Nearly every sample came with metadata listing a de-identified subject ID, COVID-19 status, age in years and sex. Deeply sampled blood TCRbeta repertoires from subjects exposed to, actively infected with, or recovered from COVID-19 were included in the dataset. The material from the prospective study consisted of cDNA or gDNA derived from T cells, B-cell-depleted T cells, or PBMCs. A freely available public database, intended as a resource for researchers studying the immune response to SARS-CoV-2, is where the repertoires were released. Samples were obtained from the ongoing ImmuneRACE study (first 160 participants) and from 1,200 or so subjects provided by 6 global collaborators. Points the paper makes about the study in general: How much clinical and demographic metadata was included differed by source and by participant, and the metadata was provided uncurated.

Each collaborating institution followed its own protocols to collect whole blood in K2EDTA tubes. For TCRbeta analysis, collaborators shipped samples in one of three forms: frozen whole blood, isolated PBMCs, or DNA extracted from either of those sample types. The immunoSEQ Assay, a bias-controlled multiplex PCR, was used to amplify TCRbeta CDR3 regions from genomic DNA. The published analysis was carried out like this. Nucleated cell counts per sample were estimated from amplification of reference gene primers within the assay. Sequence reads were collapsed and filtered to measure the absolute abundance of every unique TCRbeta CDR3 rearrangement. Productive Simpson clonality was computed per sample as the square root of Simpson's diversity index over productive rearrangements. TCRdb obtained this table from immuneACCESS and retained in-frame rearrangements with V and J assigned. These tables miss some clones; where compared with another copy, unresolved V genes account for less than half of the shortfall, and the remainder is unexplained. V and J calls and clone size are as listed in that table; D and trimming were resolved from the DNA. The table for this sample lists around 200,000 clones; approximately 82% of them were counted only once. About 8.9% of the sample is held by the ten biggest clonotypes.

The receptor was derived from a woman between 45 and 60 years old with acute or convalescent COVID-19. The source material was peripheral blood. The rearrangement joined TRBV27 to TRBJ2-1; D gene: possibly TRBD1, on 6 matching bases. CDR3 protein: CASSTGRLSYNEQFF. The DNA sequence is TGTGCCAGCTCGACAGGTCGCCTATCCTACAATGAGCAGTTCTTC.